This T cell receptor (beta chain) was recovered during a study of T cell responses to AZD1222 COVID-19 vaccine. Only in-frame clones appear in the TCRdb table, and some are missing; sequencing was by immunoSEQ multiplex PCR. The sample contains around 190,000 clones, around 88% of which appear only once. In regard to this clone: The same CDR3 arises from other DNA sequences in this sample as well.

The receptor was derived from an adult who received the AZD1222 COVID-19 vaccine. The sequencing here drew on peripheral blood, taken 28 days after the second AZD1222 dose.

In DNA, the CDR3 is TGTGCCAGCAGCCAAGTTACAGGGGAGCTGTTTTTT. The encoded protein is CASSQVTGELFF. This chain joins TRBV3-1 (or the pseudogene TRBV3-2) and TRBJ2-2; no clear D gene. The V gene's germline CDR1 is LGHDT and CDR2 YNNKEL (reference sequence). The CDR3 has 12 amino acids. The V end lost 1 base, the J end lost 8 bases, and 5 bases lay between the germline ends.